This TCR beta chain was found in a study of T cell responses to AZD1222 COVID-19 vaccine. Study conclusions and caveats: Donors were mostly white British, more females; clonal diversity possibly underestimated.

Trimming cost V 5 bases and J 4 bases, with 14 bases left between them. There are 13 residues in the CDR3. Germline CDR1 and CDR2: SQVTM and ANQGSEA. Sequencing was performed with immunoSEQ multiplex PCR; in TCRdb, only in-frame clones are kept and a portion is missing. In the table there are 150,000 or so clones, about 89% of which are singletons. On this clone: What it binds is unknown.

The clonotype was recovered from an adult who received the AZD1222 COVID-19 vaccine. The chain combines TRBV29-1 with TRBJ1-2; a weak D match, TRBD1 (5 bases). The input for sequencing was peripheral blood, taken 28 days after the second AZD1222 dose. The CDR3 DNA reads as TGCAGCGTTCCGGGACCCGGTGGCTATGGCTACACCTTC. Translated: CSVPGPGGYGYTF.